Each of the 20 T cell receptor beta chains below was sequenced from the same sample in a study of T cell responses to AZD1222 COVID-19 vaccine. TCRdb's copy holds only in-frame clones and misses some; the assay was immunoSEQ multiplex PCR. The sample yields over 120,000 clones, approximately 86% seen once. This specimen was peripheral blood, taken 28 days after the second dose of the MenACWY control vaccine. The receptors were gathered from an adult who received the MenACWY meningococcal vaccine as a control.

The chain recombines TRBV18 with TRBJ1-1, with unresolved D. There are 15 residues in the CDR3. Germline values: CDR1 KGHSH, CDR2 LQKENI. Trimming cost V 3 bases and J 0 bases, with 11 bases left between them. CDR3 protein: CASSPRHPMNTEAFF. For the CDR3, the DNA is TGTGCCAGCTCACCCCGCCACCCCATGAACACTGAAGCTTTCTTT.

The rearrangement links TRBV6-6 to TRBJ1-5; D not certain. The germline gives CDR1 MNHNY, CDR2 SVGAGI (reference sequence). Trimming stripped 5 bases from V and 0 bases from J, with 8 bases between. CDR3 length: 14 amino acids. The CDR3 is CASSLPPSNQPQHF. For the CDR3, the DNA is TGTGCCAGCAGTCTCCCCCCTAGCAATCAGCCCCAGCATTTT.

The chain is built from TRBV6-5 and TRBJ1-1, with D tentatively TRBD1 (5 bases). The germline gives CDR1 MNHEY, CDR2 SVGAGI. V shed 5 bases and J shed 12 bases, with 19 bases lying between them. The CDR3 is 13 amino acids. The CDR3 sequence is CASSPPGGGSPFF. CDR3 DNA: TGTGCCAGCAGTCCCCCGGGGGGAGGGTCACCTTTCTTT.

The chain recombines TRBV15 with TRBJ1-5, with D hard to call. Germline V gives CDR1 LNHNV, CDR2 YYDKDF (reference sequence). This CDR3 has 16 residues. Trimming took 0 bases from V and 4 from J, leaving 13 bases between them. CDR3 residues: CATSRDFRAVNQPQHF. CDR3 in DNA: TGTGCCACCAGCAGAGATTTCCGGGCAGTGAATCAGCCCCAGCATTTT.

The chain recombines TRBV7-8 with TRBJ1-4, with D unresolved. The CDR3 sequence is 17 residues long. Germline V CDR1 and CDR2: SGHVS, FQNEAQ. The V gene lost 7 bases and the J gene lost 0 bases, with 18 bases spanning the gap. The CDR3 DNA follows: TGTGCCAGCACCGTACTGTCAAGACTTGCAACTAATGAAAAACTGTTTTTT. Translating it yields CASTVLSRLATNEKLFF.

This clone was detected only a few times. The chain recombines TRBV10-3 with TRBJ1-2, with 8 bases fitting TRBD1. J lost 4 bases, V lost 7 bases, and 8 bases had no gene match. Per germline, CDR1 ENHRY and CDR2 SYGVKD. The CDR3 runs 14 residues. As DNA, the CDR3 is TGTGCCATCAAGGGACAGGTTCTTTCCTATGGCTACACCTTC. This gives the protein CAIKGQVLSYGYTF.

The chain recombines TRBV7-2 with TRBJ2-2, with 11 bases identical to TRBD2. The CDR3 runs 19 residues. The germline CDR1 and CDR2 sequences are SGHTA and FQGNSA. The junction had 18 bases not matched to a gene; V was cut back by 5 bases and J by 7 bases. The CDR3 DNA follows: TGTGCCAGCAGCCCCAGGGGGAGTAGCGGGAGGGTTTTACACGGGGAGCTGTTTTTT. Protein sequence: CASSPRGSSGRVLHGELFF.

V and J are TRBV5-4 and TRBJ1-4, with D unclear. The CDR3 sequence is 13 residues long. The germline V gene encodes CDR1 SGHNT and CDR2 YYREEE (reference sequence). The germline V and J ends were trimmed by 4 bases and 6 bases, with 10 bases remaining between them. The CDR3 here is CASSLFPYEKLFF. CDR3 nucleotide sequence: TGTGCCAGCAGCCTCTTCCCCTATGAAAAACTGTTTTTT. Supplemented by reference TRBV5-4 and TRBJ1-4, the full variable domain reads ETGVTQSPTHLIKTRGQQVTLRCSSQSGHNTVSWYQQALGQGPQFIFQYYREEENGRGNFPPRFSGLQFPNYSSELNVNALELDDSALYLCASSLFPYEKLFFGSGTQLSVL.

This clone was seen a few times. The chain links TRBV11-3 to TRBJ2-2; D is ambiguous. Germline V CDR1 and CDR2: SGHNT, YENEEA. V was trimmed by 0 bases and J by 6 bases, leaving 8 bases between them. CDR3 length equals 14 residues. The CDR3 protein is CASSLEVASGELFF. Here the CDR3 DNA reads TGTGCCAGCAGCTTAGAAGTCGCTTCCGGGGAGCTGTTTTTT.

V and J are TRBV20-1 and TRBJ1-5; D remains ambiguous. The CDR3 sequence is 13 residues long. Germline assignment: CDR1 DFQATT and CDR2 SNEGSKA (reference sequence). V lost 3 bases and J 5 bases, leaving 11 bases between the germline ends. The CDR3 sequence is CSASGRLYQPQHF. The CDR3 DNA reads as TGCAGTGCTAGTGGCAGGCTCTATCAGCCCCAGCATTTT.

The chain joins TRBV9 to TRBJ1-1, with 9 bases that match TRBD1. From germline, CDR1 is SGDLS and CDR2 YYNGEE. V was pared by 4 bases and J by 9 bases, with 7 bases of the junction left unmatched. The CDR3 is 13 residues long. The CDR3 is CASSPWDREQAFF. DNA for the CDR3: TGTGCCAGCAGCCCTTGGGACAGGGAGCAAGCTTTCTTT.

The J gene is TRBJ1-4, the V gene TRBV11-2, with TRBD1 as a possible D gene (5 bases). The CDR3 extends over 15 amino acids. V was shortened by 1 base and J by 6 bases, with 12 bases between the two germline ends. Germline V gives CDR1 SGHAT, CDR2 FQNNGV. Here the CDR3 reads CASSLGGRAYEKLFF. The CDR3 coding sequence is TGTGCCAGCAGCTTAGGGGGCAGGGCGTATGAAAAACTGTTTTTT. Supplemented by reference TRBV11-2 and TRBJ1-4, the full variable domain reads EAGVAQSPRYKIIEKRQSVAFWCNPISGHATLYWYQQILGQGPKLLIQFQNNGVVDDSQLPKDRFSAERLKGVDSTLKIQPAKLEDSAVYLCASSLGGRAYEKLFFGSGTQLSVL.

V is TRBV4-2 and J is TRBJ1-4, with D maybe TRBD1 (5 bases). The germline CDR1 and CDR2 sequences are LGHNA and YNFKEQ. The CDR3 is made up of 15 amino acids. Trimming cost V 0 bases and J 7 bases, with 12 bases left between them. In nucleotides, the CDR3 is TGTGCCAGCAGCCAAGACCAGGGTCGAGGTGAAAAACTGTTTTTT. Amino acid sequence: CASSQDQGRGEKLFF.

About this clone itself: Other nucleotide sequences in the sample specify the same CDR3. This chain joins TRBV7-2 and TRBJ2-1; TRBD2 is a possible D gene (6 bases). V was cut by 0 bases and J by 7 bases, with 10 bases left in between. Germline V CDR1 and CDR2: SGHTA, FQGNSA. The CDR3 is 14 residues long. The CDR3 reads CASSLAGGGNEQFF. The CDR3 region has the DNA TGTGCCAGCAGCTTAGCCGGTGGAGGGAATGAGCAGTTCTTC.

J is TRBJ2-3 and V is TRBV11-2; D call uncertain. The CDR3 runs to 12 residues. The germline V gene has CDR1 SGHAT and CDR2 FQNNGV. V shed 6 bases and J shed 3 bases, with 7 bases lying between them. CDR3 in DNA: TGTGCCAGCAGAACATGGACAGATACGCAGTATTTT. Translated: CASRTWTDTQYF.

The V gene is TRBV11-3, the J gene TRBJ2-4; D perhaps matches TRBD2 (7 bases). Between the trimmed V and J ends, which lost 3 bases and 8 bases, there was a span of 17 bases. Germline CDR1 SGHNT, CDR2 YENEEA. The CDR3 has 15 amino acids. CDR3 in DNA: TGTGCCAGCAGCTTGAGGACGGTGCGGGGGCACATTCAGTACTTC. It specifies CASSLRTVRGHIQYF.

The chain recombines TRBV2 with TRBJ2-2; D is undetermined. Between the trimmed V and J ends, which lost 4 bases and 1 base, there was a span of 7 bases. The CDR3 loop spans 14 amino acids. The germline CDR1 and CDR2 sequences are SNHLY and FYNNEI. The CDR3 sequence: CASSGRQNTGELFF. CDR3 sequence (DNA): TGTGCCAGCAGTGGTAGGCAGAACACCGGGGAGCTGTTTTTT.

This chain uses TRBV28 with TRBJ1-2, with D uncertain. Germline lookup yields CDR1 MDHEN and CDR2 SYDVKM. The V end was cut by 6 bases, the J end by 0 bases, with 14 bases between. CDR3 length: 15 amino acids. The DNA of the CDR3 is TGTGCCAGCAGGAGGCCATCTGTGGCTAACTATGGCTACACCTTC. Translated: CASRRPSVANYGYTF.

The chain is built from TRBV25-1 and TRBJ2-5; D ambiguous. CDR1 is MGHDK and CDR2 is SYGVNS in the germline V gene. The CDR3 extends over 14 amino acids. The germline V and J ends were trimmed by 2 bases and 5 bases, with 12 bases remaining between them. DNA for the CDR3: TGTGCCAGCAGTGAAGCCGGTGCACGGGAGACCCAGTACTTC. This gives the protein CASSEAGARETQYF.

The V call is TRBV4-1, the J call TRBJ1-1, with 8 bases matching TRBD1. V lost 3 bases, J lost 2 bases, and 5 bases stayed unmatched. Germline CDR1 and CDR2: MGHRA and YSYEKL. The CDR3 runs to 15 residues. CDR3 bases: TGCGCCAGCAGCCATGGACAGGGCCTCAACACTGAAGCTTTCTTT. The encoded protein is CASSHGQGLNTEAFF.